A single T cell receptor (beta chain) is shown here with its context. A few counts support this clone. The specificity of this receptor is unknown. Base-call qualities are not available, and no considerably larger clone is one nucleotide away. The entire isolated RNA was reverse transcribed using the High Capacity cDNA Reverse Transcription Kit, and thus expressed TCRB transcripts were sequenced. Deep immunoSEQ sequencing was applied to naive, central memory and regulatory T cell samples, giving an average of about 3.57 million total reads per sample. After sorted cells were lysed in RLT buffer, RNA was extracted with DNase-treated RNeasy Micro or Mini kits, with the choice depending on cell number. To prevent cross-contamination, every cell subset was processed on its own, while patient and healthy donor samples were processed together. Using the immunoSEQ multiplex PCR, TCRB sequences were amplified from cDNA into 87-bp fragments spanning the CDR3 region. Amplicons were sequenced on the Illumina HiSeq platform. The source study handled its data this way. PCR bias was corrected computationally using synthetic template baselines, and reads within Hamming distance 2 were collapsed, with unmergeable singletons discarded. By aligning reads against IMGT, V, D and J genes, CDR3 length, and insertions or deletions at six rearrangement sites were assigned. Within each subset, clonotype counts were normalized to the number of sorted cells before true diversity and Gini coefficients were calculated with the tcR R package. Repertoire sharing was quantified using the overlap coefficient calculated on TCRB nucleotide sequences. Out-of-frame TCRB sequences from naive cells were analyzed to stand in for the pre-selection repertoire. TCRdb holds this immuneACCESS table with in-frame rearrangements only. Some clones are missing; in checked studies, unresolved V genes explain under half, and the rest has no known cause. V and J calls and clone size are as listed in that table; D and trimming were resolved from the DNA. The sample profile shows 640,000 or so clones; 11% to 15% of them were found once. The biggest ten clones account for just under 0.04% of the sample.

The entry originates in a study of beta chain features in type 1 diabetes (dated by TCRdb to 2017 to 2018). For context, the study as a whole: Mean age, gender distribution, total cell number and subset yield were not different between patients and healthy donors. Regulatory and stem cell-like memory subsets were obtained from only 8 patients and roughly 8 healthy donors, while naive and central memory subsets were obtained from all 30 or so donors. In the study, TCRB repertoires of sorted circulating CD4+ T cell subsets from recently diagnosed type 1 diabetes patients were compared with those of matched healthy donors. Across all samples, almost 110 million sorted cells were examined, and cell number per subset correlated strongly with RNA yield. Broader findings and caveats from the paper: The naive, central memory and regulatory TCRB repertoires appeared to resemble one another more closely among patients than among healthy donors. At VDJ recombination sites, patients with type 1 diabetes made fewer insertions and deleted more nucleotides, a pattern implying thymic rearrangement abnormalities. Type 1 diabetes patients showed a moderate but significant shortening of TCRB CDR3 length in all four CD4+ subsets. PCR might favor shorter templates, but patient and control samples were amplified and corrected together, so any skew would affect both groups equally. Because the HLA sub-analyses included only small numbers of individuals, any influence of HLA type on TCRB rearrangement was left unresolved. Because cDNA was sequenced instead of genomic DNA, highly expressing activated cells could be over-represented, though the groups showed no difference in activation or CD3 levels.

The V and J ends are trimmed by 1 base and 6 bases, leaving 7 bases between them. Its CDR3 holds 12 amino acids, cysteine through phenylalanine. This entry keeps only the CDR3 DNA: 36 bases, framed from base 1. CDR1 and CDR2, per the germline V gene, are SGHVS and FNYEAQ. Each donor gave one peripheral blood draw, approximately 120 mL on average, collected into heparinised tubes. Using a panel that included CD45RO, CCR7, CD25, CD127, CD95 and CD27, naive, central memory, regulatory and stem cell-like memory CD4+ T cells were sorted on a BD FACSAria II. Every sorted population had a purity above 95%. PBMCs were separated immediately by Lymphoprep density gradient centrifugation and were stained directly, without being cultured. To minimize batch effects, samples were stained and sorted in pairs, one healthy donor with one patient per experiment.

The rearrangement combines TRBV7-6 with TRBJ2-7; the D gene is unclear. Sequencing used naive CD4+ T cells from blood. This sample's cell subset or site label indicates: true naive CD4+ T cells. The source is a man younger than 35 with type 1 diabetes. Read as DNA, the sequence is TGTGCCAGCAGCTTAGATACAAGCGAGCAGTACTTC. Its translation is CASSLDTSEQYF.